These 8 T cell receptor beta chains came from one sample sequenced in a study of T-cell reconstitution after alpha-beta-depleted transplantation in children. During its preparation, the TCRbeta library received unique molecular identifiers. TCRdb re-analysed the PCR reads in MiXCR, keeping a single row per CDR3 protein. Of about 540,000 distinct CDR3 sequences in the sample, 18% were seen once. Sequencing was performed on PBMCs from the stem cell graft donor, taken from the stem cell graft. These receptors originate from a human donor who donated a stem cell graft to a child with acute lymphoblastic leukemia.

The chain recombines TRBV29-1 with TRBJ2-7; 8 bases align to TRBD2. CDR1 and CDR2 from the germline V gene are SQVTM and ANQGSEA. Trimming removed 6 bases from V and 2 bases from J; junction bases left unmatched: 12. The CDR3 covers 15 residues. CDR3 nucleotide sequence: TGCAGCGTCCGGGGGGGGGACGGGATAACCTACGAGCAGTACTTC. Residues: CSVRGGDGITYEQYF.

This clonotype was observed a handful of times. The rearrangement uses TRBV7-6 and TRBJ2-7, with 8 bases aligning to TRBD1. Germline-derived CDR1 and CDR2 are SGHVS and FNYEAQ. The CDR3 is made up of 15 amino acids. Germline trimming cut 6 bases from V and 0 bases from J; bases unmatched to any gene: 7. CDR3 in DNA: TGTGCCAGCAGTCTTATGACAGGGGACTCCTACGAGCAGTACTTC. This sequence encodes CASSLMTGDSYEQYF.

V is TRBV11-1 and J is TRBJ2-1; TRBD2 matches at 16 bases. Germline V lookup: CDR1 SGHAT, CDR2 FQDESV (reference sequence). This CDR3 comprises 20 residues. The trim removed 4 bases at V and 9 bases at J, leaving 18 bases unmatched. The CDR3 sequence: CASSSTGTSGRANVPREQFF. The CDR3 coding sequence is TGTGCCAGCAGCTCCACAGGGACTAGCGGGAGGGCCAACGTTCCCCGTGAGCAGTTCTTC.

V usage is TRBV10-3 and J usage is TRBJ2-1; the match to TRBD2 covers 7 bases. V shed 5 bases and J 6 bases; nucleotides not matched to a gene: 13. CDR3 length: 16 residues. The germline CDR1 and CDR2 sequences are ENHRY and SYGVKD. The DNA for the CDR3 is TGTGCCATCAGTCCCCTAGGACTAGGATCCGGCAATGAGCAGTTCTTC. It encodes CAISPLGLGSGNEQFF.

This clonotype was seen more than once but under ten times. The V call is TRBV27, the J call TRBJ2-7, with 9 bases lining up with TRBD1. Germline V gene sequence: CDR1 MNHEY, CDR2 SMNVEV (reference sequence). This CDR3 has 14 residues. V shed 2 bases and J 5 bases; nucleotides not matched to a gene: 4. CDR3 DNA: TGTGCCAGCAGTTTAGGCGGGACAGGGAACGAGCAGTACTTC. Translating it yields CASSLGGTGNEQYF.

The rearrangement uses TRBV5-6 and TRBJ2-3; TRBD2 matches 9 bases. With 4 bases clipped from V and 2 bases from J, the junction kept 5 bases outside the gene matches. This CDR3 is 15 amino acids long. The germline gives CDR1 SGHDT, CDR2 YYEEEE. Here the CDR3 reads CASSGGLANTDTQYF. In DNA form, the CDR3 reads TGTGCCAGCAGCGGGGGACTAGCAAACACAGATACGCAGTATTTT.

Concerning this clonotype: A much bigger clone sits one base away, suggesting this may be a read error. The chain is built from TRBV5-1 and TRBJ2-1, with 8 positions matching TRBD1. Per germline, CDR1 SGHRS and CDR2 YFSETQ. The CDR3 loop spans 18 amino acids. The V gene end was trimmed by 1 base and the J gene end by 6 bases; junction bases not matched to a gene: 15. CDR3 sequence: CASSLSLARQGAANEQFF. CDR3 coding DNA: TGCGCCAGCAGCTTGAGTCTGGCTCGGCAGGGGGCGGCCAATGAGCAGTTCTTC.

The gene calls are TRBV7-2 and TRBJ2-1, with 10 bases aligning to TRBD2. V dropped 3 bases and J dropped 5; count of bases not matched to a gene: 4. The CDR3 covers 15 residues. Germline assignment: CDR1 SGHTA and CDR2 FQGNSA. The CDR3 spells CASSFPTSGNNEQFF. In DNA form, the CDR3 reads TGTGCCAGCAGCTTTCCTACTAGCGGGAACAATGAGCAGTTCTTC.